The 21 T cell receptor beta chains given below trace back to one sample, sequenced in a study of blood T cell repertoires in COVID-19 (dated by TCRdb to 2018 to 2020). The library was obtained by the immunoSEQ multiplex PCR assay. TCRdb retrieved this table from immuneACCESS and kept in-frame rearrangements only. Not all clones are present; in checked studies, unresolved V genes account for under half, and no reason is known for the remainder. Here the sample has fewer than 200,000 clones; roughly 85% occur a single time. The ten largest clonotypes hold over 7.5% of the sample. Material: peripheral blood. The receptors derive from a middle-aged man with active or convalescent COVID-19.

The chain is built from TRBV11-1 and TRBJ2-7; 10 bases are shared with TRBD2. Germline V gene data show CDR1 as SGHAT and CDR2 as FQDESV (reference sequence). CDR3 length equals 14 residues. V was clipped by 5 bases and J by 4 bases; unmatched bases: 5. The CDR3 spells CASSQGLARYEQYF. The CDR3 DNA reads TGTGCCAGCAGCCAGGGACTAGCGCGTTACGAGCAGTACTTC. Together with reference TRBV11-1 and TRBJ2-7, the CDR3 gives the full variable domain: EAEVAQSPRYKITEKSQAVAFWCDPISGHATLYWYRQILGQGPELLVQFQDESVVDDSQLPKDRFSAERLKGVDSTLKIQPAELGDSAMYLCASSQGLARYEQYFGPGTRLTVT.

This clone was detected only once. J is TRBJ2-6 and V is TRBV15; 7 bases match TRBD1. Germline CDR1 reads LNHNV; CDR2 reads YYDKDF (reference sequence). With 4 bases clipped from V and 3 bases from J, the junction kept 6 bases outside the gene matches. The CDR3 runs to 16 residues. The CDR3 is CATSTIQGVGANVLTF. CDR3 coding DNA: TGTGCCACCAGCACCATCCAGGGGGTTGGGGCCAACGTCCTGACTTTC.

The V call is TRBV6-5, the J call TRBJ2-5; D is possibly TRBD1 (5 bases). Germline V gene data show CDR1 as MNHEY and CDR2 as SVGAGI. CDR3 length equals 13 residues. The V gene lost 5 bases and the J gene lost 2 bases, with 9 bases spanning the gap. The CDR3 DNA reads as TGTGCCAGCAGTCGCGACAGACAAGAGACCCAGTACTTC. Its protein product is CASSRDRQETQYF.

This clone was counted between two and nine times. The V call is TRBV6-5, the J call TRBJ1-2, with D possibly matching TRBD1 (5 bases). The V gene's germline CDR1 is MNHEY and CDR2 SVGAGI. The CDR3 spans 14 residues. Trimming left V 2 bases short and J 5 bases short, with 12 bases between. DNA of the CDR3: TGTGCCAGCAGTTACCGAGCAGGGTCTTATGGCTACACCTTC. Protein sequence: CASSYRAGSYGYTF.

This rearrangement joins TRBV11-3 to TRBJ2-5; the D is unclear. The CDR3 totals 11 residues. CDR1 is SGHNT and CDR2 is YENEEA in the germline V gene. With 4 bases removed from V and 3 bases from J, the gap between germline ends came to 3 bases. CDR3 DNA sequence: TGTGCCAGCAGCTCCGAAGAGACCCAGTACTTC. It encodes CASSSEETQYF.

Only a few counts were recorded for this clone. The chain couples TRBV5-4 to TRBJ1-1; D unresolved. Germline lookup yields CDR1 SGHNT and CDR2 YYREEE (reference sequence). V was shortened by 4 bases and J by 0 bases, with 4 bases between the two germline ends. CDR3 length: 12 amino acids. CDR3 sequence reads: CASSHMNTEAFF. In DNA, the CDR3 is TGTGCCAGCAGCCACATGAACACTGAAGCTTTCTTT.

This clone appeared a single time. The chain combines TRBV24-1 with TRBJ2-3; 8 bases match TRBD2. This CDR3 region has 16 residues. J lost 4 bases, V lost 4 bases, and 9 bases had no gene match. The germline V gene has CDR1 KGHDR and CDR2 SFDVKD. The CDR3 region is CATSDHSGTRPDTQYF. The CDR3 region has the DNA TGTGCCACCAGTGACCATAGCGGGACCCGGCCAGATACGCAGTATTTT.

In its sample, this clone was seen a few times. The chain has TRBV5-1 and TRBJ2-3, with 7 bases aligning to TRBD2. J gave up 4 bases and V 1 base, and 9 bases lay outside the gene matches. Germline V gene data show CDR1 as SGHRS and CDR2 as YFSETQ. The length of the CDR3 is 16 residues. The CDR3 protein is CASSLQGRGGADTQYF. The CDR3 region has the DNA TGCGCCAGCAGCTTGCAAGGGAGGGGAGGGGCAGATACGCAGTATTTT.

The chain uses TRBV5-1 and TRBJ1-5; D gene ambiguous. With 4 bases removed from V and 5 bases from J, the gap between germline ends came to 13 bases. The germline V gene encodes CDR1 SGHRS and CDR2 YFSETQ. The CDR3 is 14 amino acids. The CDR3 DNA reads TGCGCCAGCAGCCCGACGGGGAGATATCAGCCCCAGCATTTT. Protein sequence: CASSPTGRYQPQHF.

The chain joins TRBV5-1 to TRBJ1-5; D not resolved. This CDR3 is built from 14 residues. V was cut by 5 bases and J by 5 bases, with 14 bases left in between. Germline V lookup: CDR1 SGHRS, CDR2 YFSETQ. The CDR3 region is CASRPSLGHQPQHF. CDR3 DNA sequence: TGCGCCAGCAGACCTTCTCTGGGCCATCAGCCCCAGCATTTT.

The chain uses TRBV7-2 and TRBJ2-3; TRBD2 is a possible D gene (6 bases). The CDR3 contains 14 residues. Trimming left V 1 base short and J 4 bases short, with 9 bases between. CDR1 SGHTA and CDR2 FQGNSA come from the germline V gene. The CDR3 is CASSLGSGSDTQYF. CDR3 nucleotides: TGTGCCAGCAGCTTAGGGAGCGGGTCAGATACGCAGTATTTT. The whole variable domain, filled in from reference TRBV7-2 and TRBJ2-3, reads GAGVSQSPSNKVTEKGKDVELRCDPISGHTALYWYRQSLGQGLEFLIYFQGNSAPDKSGLPSDRFSAERTGGSVSTLTIQRTQQEDSAVYLCASSLGSGSDTQYFGPGTRLTVL.

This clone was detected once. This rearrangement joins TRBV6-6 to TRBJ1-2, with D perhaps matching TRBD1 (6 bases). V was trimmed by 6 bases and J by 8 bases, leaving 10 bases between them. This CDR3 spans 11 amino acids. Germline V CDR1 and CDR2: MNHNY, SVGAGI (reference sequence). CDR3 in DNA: TGTGCCAGCAGCCCAGGGACAGGCTACACCTTC. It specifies CASSPGTGYTF.

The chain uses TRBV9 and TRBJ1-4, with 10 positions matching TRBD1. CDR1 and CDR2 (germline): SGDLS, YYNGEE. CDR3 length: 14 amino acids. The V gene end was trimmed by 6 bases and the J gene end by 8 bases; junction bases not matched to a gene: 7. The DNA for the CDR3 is TGTGCCAGCACCATAGGACAGGGGGACGAAAAACTGTTTTTT. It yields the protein CASTIGQGDEKLFF.

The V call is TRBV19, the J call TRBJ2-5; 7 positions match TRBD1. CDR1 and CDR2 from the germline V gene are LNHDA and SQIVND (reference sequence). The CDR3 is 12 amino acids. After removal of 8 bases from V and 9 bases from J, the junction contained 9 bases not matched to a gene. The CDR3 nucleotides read TGTGCCAGTGGGACAGCTCAAGGGGCCCAGTACTTC. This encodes CASGTAQGAQYF. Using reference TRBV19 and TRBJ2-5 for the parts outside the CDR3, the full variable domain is DGGITQSPKYLFRKEGQNVTLSCEQNLNHDAMYWYRQDPGQGLRLIYYSQIVNDFQKGDIAEGYSVSREKKESFPLTVTSAQKNPTAFYLCASGTAQGAQYFGPGTRLLVL.

The CDR3 spells CASSLVARGAGTDTQYF. The CDR3 DNA is TGCGCCAGCAGCTTGGTCGCGCGGGGGGCCGGCACAGATACGCAGTATTTT. The chain recombines TRBV5-1 with TRBJ2-3; 8 nucleotides align to TRBD2. The CDR3 covers 17 residues. Germline CDR1 and CDR2: SGHRS and YFSETQ. Unmatched junction bases numbered 7, after V lost 0 bases and J lost 1 base.

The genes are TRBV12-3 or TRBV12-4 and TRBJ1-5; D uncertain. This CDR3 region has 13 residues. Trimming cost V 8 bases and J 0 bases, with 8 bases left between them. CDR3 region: CASWQYSNQPQHF. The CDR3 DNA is TGTGCCAGCTGGCAGTATAGCAATCAGCCCCAGCATTTT.

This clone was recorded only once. As DNA, the CDR3 is TGTGCCAGCAGCTTAGTAGGTCGGGGGAGTTGGACCTACAATGAGCAGTTCTTC. It encodes CASSLVGRGSWTYNEQFF. The chain uses TRBV7-2 and TRBJ2-1, with D perhaps TRBD2 (6 bases). The CDR3 is 18 residues long. The germline V and J ends were trimmed by 1 base and 2 bases, with 18 bases remaining between them. CDR1 is SGHTA and CDR2 is FQGNSA in the germline V gene. The entire variable domain, with the rest obtained from reference TRBV7-2 and TRBJ2-1, is as follows: GAGVSQSPSNKVTEKGKDVELRCDPISGHTALYWYRQSLGQGLEFLIYFQGNSAPDKSGLPSDRFSAERTGGSVSTLTIQRTQQEDSAVYLCASSLVGRGSWTYNEQFFGPGTRLTVL.

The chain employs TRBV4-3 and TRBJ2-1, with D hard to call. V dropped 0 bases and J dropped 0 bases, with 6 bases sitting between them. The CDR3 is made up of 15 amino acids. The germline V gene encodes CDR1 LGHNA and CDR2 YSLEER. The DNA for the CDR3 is TGCGCCAGCAGCCAAGAACCCAGCTCCTACAATGAGCAGTTCTTC. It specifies CASSQEPSSYNEQFF.

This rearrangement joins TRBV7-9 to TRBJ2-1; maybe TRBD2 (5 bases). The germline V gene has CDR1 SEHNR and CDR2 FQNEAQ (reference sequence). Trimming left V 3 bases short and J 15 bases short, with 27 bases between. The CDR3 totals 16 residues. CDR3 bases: TGTGCCAGCAGCTTTGGCGAGGGATTAGGGCGGCCAGGCCGGTTCTTC. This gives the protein CASSFGEGLGRPGRFF.

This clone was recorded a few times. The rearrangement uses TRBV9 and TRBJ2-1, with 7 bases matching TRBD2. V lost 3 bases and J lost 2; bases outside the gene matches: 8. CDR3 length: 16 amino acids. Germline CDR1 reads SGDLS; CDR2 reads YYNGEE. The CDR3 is CASSAGRLAPYNEQFF. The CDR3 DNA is TGTGCCAGCAGCGCAGGCAGACTAGCCCCCTACAATGAGCAGTTCTTC. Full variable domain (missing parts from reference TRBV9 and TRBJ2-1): DSGVTQTPKHLITATGQRVTLRCSPRSGDLSVYWYQQSLDQGLQFLIQYYNGEERAKGNILERFSAQQFPDLHSELNLSSLELGDSALYFCASSAGRLAPYNEQFFGPGTRLTVL.

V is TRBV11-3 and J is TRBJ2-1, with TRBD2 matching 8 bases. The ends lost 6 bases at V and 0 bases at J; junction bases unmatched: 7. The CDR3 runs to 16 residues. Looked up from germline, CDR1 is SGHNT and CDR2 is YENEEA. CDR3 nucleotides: TGTGCCAGCAGGTGGGCTGCGGGGGGCTCCTACAATGAGCAGTTCTTC. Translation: CASRWAAGGSYNEQFF.